The 30 T cell receptor beta chains reported below all come from one sample, sequenced in a study of blood T cell repertoires in COVID-19 (dated by TCRdb to about 2020). Libraries were constructed by the immunoSEQ multiplex PCR assay. TCRdb obtained this table from immuneACCESS and retained in-frame rearrangements with V and J assigned. These tables miss some clones; where compared with another copy, unresolved V genes account for less than half of the shortfall, and the remainder is unexplained. Within this sample are about 59,000 clones, with 85% of them counted one time only. Together, the top ten hold 15% to 20% of the sample. The sample taken for sequencing was peripheral blood. The source is a human donor in a cohort sampled during active COVID-19.

CDR3 bases: TGTGCCAGCAGCCCTCGGGTAGCGGGGGGGCTGAGCGAGCAGTACTTC. Protein sequence: CASSPRVAGGLSEQYF. The genes are TRBV9 and TRBJ2-7; 11 nucleotides align to TRBD2. The CDR3 consists of 16 residues. The germline V gene has CDR1 SGDLS and CDR2 YYNGEE. Unmatched junction bases numbered 12, after V lost 4 bases and J lost 6 bases.

This clone is deemed hyperexpanded. The gene calls are TRBV3-1 (or the pseudogene TRBV3-2) and TRBJ1-1; D is possibly TRBD1 (5 bases). CDR1 is LGHDT and CDR2 is YNNKEL in the germline V gene (reference sequence). The ends were cut back, 0 bases at V and 0 bases at J, with 17 bases in the middle. This CDR3 has 18 amino acids. The CDR3 bases are TGTGCCAGCAGCCAAGAAACAGAAACAGGAAGGTTGAACACTGAAGCTTTCTTT. It is translated as CASSQETETGRLNTEAFF.

The sample holds a few counts of this clone. The chain is built from TRBV5-1 and TRBJ2-5, with D tentatively TRBD1 (6 bases). CDR3 size: 16 residues. The germline V gene has CDR1 SGHRS and CDR2 YFSETQ. V was trimmed by 2 bases and J by 3 bases, leaving 17 bases between them. In nucleotides, the CDR3 is TGCGCCAGCAGCTTCGGTCGACAGGAGTCAGAAGAGACCCAGTACTTC. It yields the protein CASSFGRQESEETQYF.

The chain links TRBV24-1 to TRBJ2-2; TRBD2 matches 7 bases. Trimming cost V 0 bases and J 5 bases; bases outside gene matches: 5. The length of the CDR3 is 16 residues. Per the germline V gene, CDR1 is KGHDR and CDR2 is SFDVKD. The CDR3 coding sequence is TGTGCCACCAGTGATTTGGTAGCGGGCCAGACCGGGGAGCTGTTTTTT. Protein sequence: CATSDLVAGQTGELFF.

The V call is TRBV29-1, the J call TRBJ2-7; 8 nucleotides line up with TRBD2. The CDR3 contains 14 residues. The V gene end was trimmed by 4 bases and the J gene end by 7 bases; junction bases not matched to a gene: 12. Germline V gene data show CDR1 as SQVTM and CDR2 as ANQGSEA. This CDR3 is CSVVLAGHVAEQYF. As DNA, the CDR3 is TGCAGCGTTGTGTTAGCGGGGCACGTTGCGGAGCAGTACTTC.

This chain joins TRBV6-2 or TRBV6-3 and TRBJ1-5; 10 nucleotides line up with TRBD1. The CDR3 runs 16 residues. V lost 0 bases and J lost 6; bases outside the gene matches: 5. The germline gives CDR1 MNHEY, CDR2 SVGEGT. CDR3 residues: CASSYSGQGFIQPQHF. CDR3 nucleotides: TGTGCCAGCAGTTACTCGGGACAGGGGTTTATTCAGCCCCAGCATTTT.

The gene calls are TRBV19 and TRBJ2-6; TRBD2 is a possible D gene (5 bases). The CDR3 is made up of 16 amino acids. CDR1 and CDR2 from the germline V gene are LNHDA and SQIVND (reference sequence). The V and J ends lost 1 base and 3 bases respectively, with 10 bases between them. In DNA, the CDR3 is TGTGCCAGTAGTATAGCCGGGGTCGGTGGGGCCAACGTCCTGACTTTC. This encodes CASSIAGVGGANVLTF.

The V gene is TRBV5-1, the J gene TRBJ2-7; 10 bases are a match to TRBD2. The V segment lost 0 bases and the J segment 3 bases; nucleotides outside the gene matches: 6. The length of the CDR3 is 16 residues. In germline, CDR1 is SGHRS, CDR2 YFSETQ. The CDR3: CASSLGLAGGLYEQYF. CDR3 bases: TGCGCCAGCAGCTTGGGATTAGCGGGGGGTCTCTACGAGCAGTACTTC.

This clone was observed a single time. The chain is built from TRBV10-3 and TRBJ1-2; 7 positions match TRBD1. With 3 bases clipped from V and 8 bases from J, the junction kept 15 bases outside the gene matches. Germline loops: CDR1 ENHRY, CDR2 SYGVKD. This CDR3 contains 16 residues. DNA for the CDR3: TGTGCCATCAGTGATTCACGGACAGGAAGCTCTGGGGGCTACACCTTC. Encoded protein: CAISDSRTGSSGGYTF.

This sequence joins TRBV6-2 or TRBV6-3 and TRBJ1-2; D possibly corresponds to TRBD1 (5 bases). Germline values: CDR1 MNHEY, CDR2 SVGEGT. Between the trimmed V and J ends, which lost 3 bases and 0 bases, there was a span of 14 bases. The CDR3 sequence is 16 residues long. CDR3 in DNA: TGTGCCAGCAGTTATCCAACAGGTGGAGCTAACTATGGCTACACCTTC. Translation: CASSYPTGGANYGYTF.

This clone came up a few times. This chain links TRBV2 with TRBJ1-1; unclear D gene. This CDR3 region has 13 residues. Germline CDR1 reads SNHLY; CDR2 reads FYNNEI. V was clipped by 6 bases and J by 1 base, with 9 bases between them. The CDR3, as DNA: TGTGCCAGCAGCCAAGTAGAGAACACTGAAGCTTTCTTT. It is translated as CASSQVENTEAFF.

V is TRBV18 and J is TRBJ2-7; 13 positions match TRBD2. The J segment lost 2 bases and the V segment lost 1 base, leaving 5 bases of the junction unmatched. From germline, CDR1 is KGHSH and CDR2 LQKENI. The CDR3 is 17 amino acids. CDR3 region: CASSPRGLAGAPYEQYF. In DNA form, the CDR3 reads TGTGCCAGCTCACCACGAGGACTAGCGGGGGCCCCCTACGAGCAGTACTTC.

The rearrangement links TRBV5-1 to TRBJ1-4; D is unclear. Deletions cut 3 bases from V and 6 bases from J, with 9 bases between. From germline, CDR1 is SGHRS and CDR2 YFSETQ. The CDR3 contains 13 residues. CDR3 in amino acids: CASSYGWDEKLFF. The CDR3 DNA reads TGCGCCAGCAGCTACGGGTGGGATGAAAAACTGTTTTTT.

The chain joins TRBV5-1 to TRBJ2-7; tentative D call: TRBD2 (5 bases). This CDR3 has 13 residues. Trimming cost V 2 bases and J 5 bases, with 11 bases left between them. CDR1 is SGHRS and CDR2 is YFSETQ in the germline V gene. Here the CDR3 reads CASSFGKGDEQYF. CDR3 DNA sequence: TGCGCCAGCAGCTTCGGGAAGGGCGACGAGCAGTACTTC.

This chain links TRBV7-2 with TRBJ2-7; D is possibly TRBD1 (6 bases). CDR1 and CDR2 (germline): SGHTA, FQGNSA. With 2 bases removed from V and 2 bases from J, the gap between germline ends came to 13 bases. The CDR3 runs to 15 residues. The CDR3 DNA sequence: TGTGCCAGCAGCTTATCACTGGGGGCGGCCTACGAGCAGTACTTC. Encoded protein: CASSLSLGAAYEQYF.

The CDR3 here is CASSSQQGPPYQETQYF. CDR3 in DNA: TGTGCCAGCAGCTCCCAACAGGGCCCCCCTTACCAAGAGACCCAGTACTTC. The rearrangement joins TRBV7-9 to TRBJ2-5; a possible D gene is TRBD1 (6 bases). The V gene lost 4 bases and the J gene lost 0 bases, with 18 bases spanning the gap. The length of the CDR3 is 17 residues. Germline CDR1 and CDR2: SEHNR and FQNEAQ (reference sequence).

V is TRBV11-2 and J is TRBJ1-4; D gene uncertain. Germline V gene sequence: CDR1 SGHAT, CDR2 FQNNGV. This CDR3 contains 13 residues. The V end lost 9 bases, the J end lost 5 bases, and 13 bases lay between the germline ends. The DNA for the CDR3 is TGTGCCAGTGTACGAAATCAGAATGAAAAACTGTTTTTT. This encodes CASVRNQNEKLFF.

The chain uses TRBV9 and TRBJ2-7; a possible D gene is TRBD2 (6 bases). Trimming left V 4 bases short and J 2 bases short, with 13 bases between. In germline, CDR1 is SGDLS, CDR2 YYNGEE. This CDR3 is built from 14 residues. The CDR3 sequence is CASSLGDSAYEQYF. CDR3 nucleotides: TGTGCCAGCAGCCTCGGGGACTCCGCCTACGAGCAGTACTTC.

This clone came up a few times. The chain is built from TRBV4-2 and TRBJ1-3; TRBD1 matches at 8 bases. The germline gives CDR1 LGHNA, CDR2 YNFKEQ. V was pared by 0 bases and J by 2 bases, with 0 bases of the junction left unmatched. CDR3 length equals 15 residues. The CDR3 spells CASSQDRGPGNTIYF. As DNA, the CDR3 is TGTGCCAGCAGCCAAGACAGGGGGCCTGGAAACACCATATATTTT.

The rearrangement joins TRBV18 to TRBJ1-4, with 12 bases matching TRBD1. The CDR3 sequence is 16 residues long. The junction had 5 bases not matched to a gene; V was cut back by 4 bases and J by 5 bases. The germline V gene has CDR1 KGHSH and CDR2 LQKENI. As DNA, the CDR3 is TGTGCCAGCTCACGTCTGGGGACAGGGGGCAATGAAAAACTGTTTTTT. Translation gives CASSRLGTGGNEKLFF.

The chain joins TRBV10-3 to TRBJ2-7, with D possibly TRBD2 on 6 matching bases. From germline, CDR1 is ENHRY and CDR2 SYGVKD. The CDR3 runs to 13 residues. V lost 2 bases and J 6 bases, leaving 11 bases between the germline ends. CDR3 in DNA: TGTGCCATCAGTGAGCGCAGGGAGGTCGAGCAGTACTTC. Translating it yields CAISERREVEQYF.

V is TRBV12-3 or TRBV12-4 and J is TRBJ1-5; perhaps TRBD1 as D (5 bases). The germline V and J ends were trimmed by 8 bases and 4 bases, with 12 bases remaining between them. This CDR3 has 13 residues. CDR3 bases: TGTGCCAGCGCCCGGGGGGGGAATCAGCCCCAGCATTTT. Protein: CASARGGNQPQHF.

The V and J genes are TRBV9 and TRBJ2-3, with 13 bases identical to TRBD2. CDR3 length equals 18 residues. Germline CDR1 is SGDLS and CDR2 is YYNGEE. The V and J ends lost 4 bases and 6 bases, in that order; junction bases with no gene match: 14. The DNA of the CDR3 is TGTGCCAGCAGCTCTAGGACTAGCGGGGGAGTGGGTCGGGATACGCAGTATTTT. Protein sequence: CASSSRTSGGVGRDTQYF.

The V gene is TRBV6-6, the J gene TRBJ1-2, with D perhaps TRBD1 (6 bases). CDR1 is MNHNY and CDR2 is SVGAGI in the germline V gene (reference sequence). V lost 2 bases to trimming and J lost 6 bases, with 13 bases between them. There are 14 residues in the CDR3. The CDR3 DNA follows: TGTGCCAGCAGTTACGCGGGGGGGCGAGATGGCTACACCTTC. Translation gives CASSYAGGRDGYTF.

This chain joins TRBV7-2 and TRBJ2-7; no clear D gene. Germline-derived CDR1 and CDR2 are SGHTA and FQGNSA. CDR3 size: 11 residues. V shed 6 bases and J shed 0 bases, with 3 bases lying between them. The CDR3 loop is CASSLSYEQYF. CDR3 nucleotides: TGTGCCAGCAGTCTCTCCTACGAGCAGTACTTC.

V and J are TRBV2 and TRBJ1-5; 8 nucleotides agree with TRBD1. Germline V gene data show CDR1 as SNHLY and CDR2 as FYNNEI. This CDR3 has 15 residues. Losses at the gene ends were 7 bases for V and 3 bases for J; bases not matched to a gene: 8. The CDR3 region is CASNGQGANNQPQHF. DNA for the CDR3: TGTGCCAGCAATGGGCAGGGGGCGAACAATCAGCCCCAGCATTTT.

The gene calls are TRBV24-1 and TRBJ2-3, with 14 positions matching TRBD2. V shed 7 bases, J shed 2 bases, and the junction held 7 bases outside the gene matches. CDR1 KGHDR and CDR2 SFDVKD come from the germline V gene. This CDR3 region has 17 residues. CDR3 DNA sequence: TGTGCCACCAGCGGGACTAGCGGGGGCTCCTCCACAGATACGCAGTATTTT. Translation gives CATSGTSGGSSTDTQYF.

The chain combines TRBV27 with TRBJ1-2; possible D gene TRBD1, 5 bases. The CDR3 covers 12 residues. The germline V gene encodes CDR1 MNHEY and CDR2 SMNVEV (reference sequence). V lost 4 bases, J lost 2 bases, and 5 bases lay in between. The CDR3 nucleotides read TGTGCCAGCAGTTCAGGGAACTATGGCTACACCTTC. This encodes CASSSGNYGYTF.

The table lists this clone with a count of one. The V call is TRBV24-1, the J call TRBJ1-5; 7 bases line up with TRBD1. J gave up 1 base and V 4 bases, and 9 bases lay outside the gene matches. This CDR3 is built from 17 residues. CDR1 and CDR2 from the germline V gene are KGHDR and SFDVKD. CDR3 DNA: TGTGCCACCAGTGACAGCAATAAACAGGGGAGCAATCAGCCCCAGCATTTT. This sequence encodes CATSDSNKQGSNQPQHF.

The chain recombines TRBV10-2 with TRBJ1-6, with TRBD1 as a possible D gene (5 bases). V was trimmed by 2 bases and J by 7 bases, leaving 9 bases between them. CDR3 length: 14 amino acids. Germline V gene sequence: CDR1 WSHSY, CDR2 SAAADI. The CDR3 loop reads CASSEGAGNSPLHF. DNA of the CDR3: TGCGCCAGCAGTGAGGGGGCAGGGAATTCACCCCTCCACTTT.